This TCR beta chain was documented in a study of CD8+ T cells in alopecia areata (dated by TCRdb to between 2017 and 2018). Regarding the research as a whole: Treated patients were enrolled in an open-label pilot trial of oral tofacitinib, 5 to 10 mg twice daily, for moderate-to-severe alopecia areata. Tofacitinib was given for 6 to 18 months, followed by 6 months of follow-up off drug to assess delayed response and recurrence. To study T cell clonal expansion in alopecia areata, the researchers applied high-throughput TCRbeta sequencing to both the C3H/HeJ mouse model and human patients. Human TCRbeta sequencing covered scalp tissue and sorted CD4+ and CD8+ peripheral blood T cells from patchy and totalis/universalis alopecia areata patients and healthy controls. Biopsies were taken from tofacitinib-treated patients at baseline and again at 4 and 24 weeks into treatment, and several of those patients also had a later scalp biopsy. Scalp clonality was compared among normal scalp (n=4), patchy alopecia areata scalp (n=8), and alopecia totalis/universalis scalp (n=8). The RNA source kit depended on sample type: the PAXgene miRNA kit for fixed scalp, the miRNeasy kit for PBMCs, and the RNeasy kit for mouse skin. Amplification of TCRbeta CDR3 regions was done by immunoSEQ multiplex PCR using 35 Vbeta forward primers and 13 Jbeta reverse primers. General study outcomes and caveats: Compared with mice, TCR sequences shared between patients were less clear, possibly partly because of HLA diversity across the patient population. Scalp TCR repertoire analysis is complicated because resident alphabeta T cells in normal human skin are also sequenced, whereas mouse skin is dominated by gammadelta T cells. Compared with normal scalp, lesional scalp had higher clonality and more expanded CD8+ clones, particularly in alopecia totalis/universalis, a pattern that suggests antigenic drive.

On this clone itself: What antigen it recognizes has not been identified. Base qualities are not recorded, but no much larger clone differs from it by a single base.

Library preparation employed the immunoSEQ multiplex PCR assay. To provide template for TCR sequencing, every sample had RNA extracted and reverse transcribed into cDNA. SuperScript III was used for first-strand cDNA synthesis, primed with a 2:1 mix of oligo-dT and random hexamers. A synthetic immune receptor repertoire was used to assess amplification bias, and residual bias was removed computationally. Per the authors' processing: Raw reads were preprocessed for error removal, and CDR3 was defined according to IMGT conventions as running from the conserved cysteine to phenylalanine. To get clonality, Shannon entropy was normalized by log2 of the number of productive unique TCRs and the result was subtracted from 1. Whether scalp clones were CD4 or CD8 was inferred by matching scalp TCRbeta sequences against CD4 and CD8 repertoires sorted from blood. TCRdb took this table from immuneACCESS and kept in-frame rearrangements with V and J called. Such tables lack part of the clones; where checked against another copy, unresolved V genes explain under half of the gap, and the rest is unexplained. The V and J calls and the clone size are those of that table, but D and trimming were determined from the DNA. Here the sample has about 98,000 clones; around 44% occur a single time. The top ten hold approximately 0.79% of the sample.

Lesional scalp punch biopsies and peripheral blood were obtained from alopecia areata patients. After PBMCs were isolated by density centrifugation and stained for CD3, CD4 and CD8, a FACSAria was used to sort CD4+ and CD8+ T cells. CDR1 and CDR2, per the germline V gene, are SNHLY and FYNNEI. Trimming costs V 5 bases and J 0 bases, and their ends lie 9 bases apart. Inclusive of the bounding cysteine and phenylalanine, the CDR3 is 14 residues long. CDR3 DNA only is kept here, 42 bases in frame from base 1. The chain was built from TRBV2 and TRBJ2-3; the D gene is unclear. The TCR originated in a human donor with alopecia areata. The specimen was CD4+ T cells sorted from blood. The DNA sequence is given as TGTGCCAGCAGTCGAGAGACAAGCACAGATACGCAGTATTTT. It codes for CASSRETSTDTQYF.